A single sample is the source of the 27 T cell receptor beta chains below, sequenced in a study of control samples from healthy donors and cancer patients. Libraries were prepared by immunoSEQ multiplex PCR; TCRdb keeps only in-frame clonotypes and omits some of them. The sample holds about 120,000 clones, 85% to 90% seen once. The sequenced sample was blood. These receptors were collected from a man younger than 45 in good health.

This clone was detected once. The rearrangement uses TRBV7-2 and TRBJ2-7; perhaps D is TRBD1 or TRBD2 (7 bases each). CDR1 is SGHTA, CDR2 FQGNSA, per germline. V gave up 4 bases and J gave up 8 bases, with 18 bases separating them. The CDR3 length is 14 residues. The CDR3 here is CASSSGGQVSQQYF. The CDR3 region has the DNA TGTGCCAGCAGCTCGGGAGGACAGGTCTCGCAGCAGTACTTC. Supplemented by reference TRBV7-2 and TRBJ2-7, the full variable domain reads GAGVSQSPSNKVTEKGKDVELRCDPISGHTALYWYRQSLGQGLEFLIYFQGNSAPDKSGLPSDRFSAERTGGSVSTLTIQRTQQEDSAVYLCASSSGGQVSQQYFGPGTRLTVT.

This clone has a handful of counts. The J gene is TRBJ1-4, the V gene TRBV19, with D possibly being TRBD1 (6 bases). CDR1 and CDR2 (germline): LNHDA, SQIVND (reference sequence). This CDR3 region has 14 residues. V lost 6 bases, J lost 1 base, and 9 bases lay in between. The CDR3 coding sequence is TGTGCCAGTAGGGACAGTCAAACTAATGAAAAACTGTTTTTT. Translation: CASRDSQTNEKLFF.

The chain links TRBV28 to TRBJ1-1, with D perhaps TRBD1 (5 bases). The germline V and J ends were trimmed by 5 bases and 1 base, with 14 bases remaining between them. The V gene's germline CDR1 is MDHEN and CDR2 SYDVKM. The CDR3 is 15 residues long. CDR3 bases: TGTGCCAGCAGTCTCCAGGGAGGGGCGAACACTGAAGCTTTCTTT. It encodes CASSLQGGANTEAFF.

The sample holds one count of this clone. The chain employs TRBV12-3 or TRBV12-4 and TRBJ1-1, with D possibly being TRBD1 (6 bases). The CDR3 consists of 13 residues. V lost 6 bases and J lost 6, with 14 bases in between. The DNA of the CDR3 is TGTGCCAGCAGCAAATCGGGGGCTGCTGAAGCTTTCTTT. As protein: CASSKSGAAEAFF.

The chain joins TRBV7-9 to TRBJ1-6, with 8 bases that match TRBD1. Germline CDR1 is SEHNR and CDR2 is FQNEAQ (reference sequence). V lost 8 bases, J lost 11 bases, and 11 bases stayed unmatched. The CDR3 runs 14 residues. The CDR3 sequence is CASGPLQGDPPLHF. As DNA, the CDR3 is TGTGCCAGCGGCCCCCTACAGGGGGATCCACCCCTCCACTTT.

The chain links TRBV5-4 to TRBJ2-1; D is uncertain. V was pared by 0 bases and J by 0 bases, with 7 bases between. Germline V gene lookup returns CDR1 SGHNT and CDR2 YYREEE (reference sequence). This CDR3 is 15 amino acids long. CDR3 nucleotide sequence: TGTGCCAGCAGCTTGGTAGGCAGCTCCTACAATGAGCAGTTCTTC. It specifies CASSLVGSSYNEQFF.

The chain employs TRBV7-3 and TRBJ1-1; the D gene is possibly TRBD1 (5 bases). The CDR3 has 13 residues. Trimming pared 6 bases from V and 1 base from J, leaving 9 bases between. Germline lookup yields CDR1 SGHTA and CDR2 FQGTGA. The DNA of the CDR3 is TGTGCCAGCAGTCCCACAGGGAACACTGAAGCTTTCTTT. Translation gives CASSPTGNTEAFF.

The rearrangement links TRBV29-1 to TRBJ2-1, with 8 nucleotides matching TRBD1. Trimming at V came to 6 bases and at J to 6 bases, leaving 1 base not matched to a gene. The CDR3 runs 11 residues. Germline CDR1 reads SQVTM; CDR2 reads ANQGSEA. DNA for the CDR3: TGCAGCGTCACAGGGGGCAATGAGCAGTTCTTC. It translates to CSVTGGNEQFF.

The chain joins TRBV20-1 to TRBJ2-3; perhaps TRBD2 as D (6 bases). The CDR3 runs to 18 residues. Between the trimmed V and J ends, which lost 3 bases and 4 bases, there was a span of 26 bases. CDR1 and CDR2 (germline): DFQATT, SNEGSKA (reference sequence). DNA of the CDR3: TGCAGTGCTAGTAATCTCCAGCGGGTTTTTCAAGGCGCAGATACGCAGTATTTT. It translates to CSASNLQRVFQGADTQYF.

This chain connects TRBV7-8 to TRBJ2-1; D is undetermined. Trimming took 2 bases from V and 1 from J, leaving 6 bases between them. The CDR3 extends over 14 amino acids. Looked up from germline, CDR1 is SGHVS and CDR2 is FQNEAQ. The CDR3 protein is CASSLKRSYNEQFF. CDR3 bases: TGTGCCAGCAGCTTAAAGAGGTCCTACAATGAGCAGTTCTTC. The full variable domain, its missing parts supplied by reference TRBV7-8 and TRBJ2-1, is GAGVSQSPRYKVAKRGQDVALRCDPISGHVSLFWYQQALGQGPEFLTYFQNEAQLDKSGLPSDRFFAERPEGSVSTLKIQRTQQEDSAVYLCASSLKRSYNEQFFGPGTRLTVL.

V gene TRBV6-5 combines with J gene TRBJ1-2; possible D gene TRBD1, 6 bases. V lost 3 bases to trimming and J lost 3 bases, with 8 bases between them. Germline assignment: CDR1 MNHEY and CDR2 SVGAGI. This CDR3 is 13 amino acids long. CDR3 sequence reads: CASSYTGYYGYTF. Written as DNA, the CDR3 is TGTGCCAGCAGTTATACAGGGTACTATGGCTACACCTTC.

The rearrangement uses TRBV13 and TRBJ1-5; 12 bases align to TRBD1. The CDR3 has 14 amino acids. Germline trimming cut 5 bases from V and 15 bases from J; bases unmatched to any gene: 11. The germline CDR1 and CDR2 sequences are PRHDT and FYEKMQ (reference sequence). The CDR3 nucleotides are TGTGCCAGCAGCCGAGGGGACAGGGGGCCCCCACGGCATTTT. It specifies CASSRGDRGPPRHF.

This sequence joins TRBV7-3 and TRBJ2-6; D gene uncertain. V lost 3 bases and J 3 bases, leaving 9 bases between the germline ends. Germline-derived CDR1 and CDR2 are SGHTA and FQGTGA. The CDR3 loop spans 15 amino acids. For the CDR3, the DNA is TGTGCCAGCAGCTTCGGCAGCAGTGGGGCCAACGTCCTGACTTTC. This gives the protein CASSFGSSGANVLTF.

The CDR3 protein is CASSKEAGQSYGYTF. For the CDR3, the DNA is TGTGCCAGCAGCAAAGAGGCAGGGCAAAGCTATGGCTACACCTTC. This chain uses TRBV21-1 with TRBJ1-2; TRBD1 was called by the table and not checked on the DNA. TRBV21-1 is termed a pseudogene. The CDR3 spans 15 residues.

This clone was recorded only once. The J gene is TRBJ1-1, the V gene TRBV30, with a possible D match to TRBD1 (6 bases). This CDR3 comprises 15 residues. Trimming took 1 base from V and 2 from J, leaving 14 bases between them. In germline, CDR1 is GTSNPN, CDR2 SVGIG (reference sequence). DNA for the CDR3: TGTGCCTGGAGTGGGCAGAACAGGGCCAACACTGAAGCTTTCTTT. Translating it yields CAWSGQNRANTEAFF.

The genes are TRBV25-1 and TRBJ1-4, with TRBD1 identical over 7 bases. This CDR3 is built from 15 residues. Germline V gives CDR1 MGHDK, CDR2 SYGVNS. Losses at the gene ends were 1 base for V and 8 bases for J; bases not matched to a gene: 7. In DNA, the CDR3 is TGTGCCAGCAGTGAATTCAGGGGGGGGTCGGAAAAACTGTTTTTT. Amino acid sequence: CASSEFRGGSEKLFF.

This chain uses TRBV7-9 with TRBJ2-3; D perhaps matches TRBD2 (6 bases). The CDR3 covers 16 residues. The germline V and J ends were trimmed by 5 bases and 3 bases, with 18 bases remaining between them. Germline values: CDR1 SEHNR, CDR2 FQNEAQ (reference sequence). CDR3 protein: CASSASLAQETDTQYF. The CDR3 DNA follows: TGTGCCAGCAGCGCTAGTCTAGCGCAAGAGACAGATACGCAGTATTTT.

V usage is TRBV30 and J usage is TRBJ2-3, with 11 bases lining up with TRBD2. The V and J ends lost 5 bases and 0 bases, in that order; junction bases with no gene match: 1. Germline-derived CDR1 and CDR2 are GTSNPN and SVGIG (reference sequence). The CDR3 is made up of 14 amino acids. Here the CDR3 DNA reads TGTGCCTGGGGGACTAGCGGAAGCACAGATACGCAGTATTTT. As protein: CAWGTSGSTDTQYF.

J is TRBJ1-1 and V is TRBV6-1; 9 bases are a match to TRBD1. Germline V gene data show CDR1 as MNHNS and CDR2 as SASEGT. The trim removed 4 bases at V and 0 bases at J, leaving 6 bases unmatched. This CDR3 comprises 16 residues. The CDR3: CASSAGTGIMNTEAFF. The CDR3, as DNA: TGTGCCAGCAGTGCGGGGACAGGGATCATGAACACTGAAGCTTTCTTT.

The V call is TRBV18, the J call TRBJ1-4, with D maybe TRBD1 (5 bases). V was clipped by 1 base and J by 8 bases, with 11 bases between them. Germline V gene sequence: CDR1 KGHSH, CDR2 LQKENI. CDR3 length: 14 residues. CDR3 coding DNA: TGTGCCAGCTCACCACGCAGGGACGGAGAAAAACTGTTTTTT. This codes for CASSPRRDGEKLFF.

This rearrangement joins TRBV11-2 to TRBJ1-2, with D maybe TRBD1 (5 bases). Germline V lookup: CDR1 SGHAT, CDR2 FQNNGV. The V end lost 4 bases, the J end lost 0 bases, and 18 bases lay between the germline ends. The CDR3 has 17 amino acids. The DNA for the CDR3 is TGTGCCAGCAGCTCTCTCCGGGACGCACCTTCTAACTATGGCTACACCTTC. Translating it yields CASSSLRDAPSNYGYTF.

The V gene is TRBV19, the J gene TRBJ1-1; D unclear. Trimming removed 8 bases at V and 4 bases at J, with 14 bases between. The CDR3 has 13 amino acids. Germline-derived CDR1 and CDR2 are LNHDA and SQIVND (reference sequence). CDR3 sequence: CASRSEVSTEAFF. The DNA of the CDR3 is TGTGCCAGTCGATCGGAGGTGAGCACTGAAGCTTTCTTT. The full variable domain, with the rest looked up from reference TRBV19 and TRBJ1-1, is DGGITQSPKYLFRKEGQNVTLSCEQNLNHDAMYWYRQDPGQGLRLIYYSQIVNDFQKGDIAEGYSVSREKKESFPLTVTSAQKNPTAFYLCASRSEVSTEAFFGQGTRLTVV.

The chain links TRBV5-1 to TRBJ2-3, with D unresolved. Germline V CDR1 and CDR2: SGHRS, YFSETQ. The germline V and J ends were trimmed by 5 bases and 7 bases, with 11 bases remaining between them. This CDR3 region has 12 residues. CDR3 amino acids: CASSFIGNTQYF. The CDR3 region has the DNA TGCGCCAGCAGTTTTATCGGAAATACGCAGTATTTT.

This rearrangement joins TRBV9 to TRBJ1-3, with 8 bases that match TRBD1. The CDR3 has 18 residues. With V trimmed by 7 bases and J by 1 base, 16 bases remained unmatched. Germline CDR1 is SGDLS and CDR2 is YYNGEE. The CDR3 DNA follows: TGTGCCAGCCAAATTCGAAACCTCCAGGGGGCTTCTGGAAACACCATATATTTT. It codes for CASQIRNLQGASGNTIYF.

V usage is TRBV9 and J usage is TRBJ2-3; 12 nucleotides align to TRBD2. The CDR3 is 15 residues long. The V and J ends lost 4 bases and 4 bases, in that order; junction bases with no gene match: 4. The germline gives CDR1 SGDLS, CDR2 YYNGEE. The CDR3, as DNA: TGTGCCAGCAGCCCCCCTAGCGGGGGGGCAGATACGCAGTATTTT. Translating gives CASSPPSGGADTQYF.

CDR3 loop: CSVGDEAFF. CDR3 DNA: TGCAGCGTTGGGGATGAAGCTTTCTTT. The chain uses TRBV29-1 and TRBJ1-1, with unresolved D. The CDR3 length is 9 residues. Germline V gene lookup returns CDR1 SQVTM and CDR2 ANQGSEA. V lost 4 bases and J 7 bases, leaving 4 bases between the germline ends.

The chain couples TRBV4-2 to TRBJ1-1; 7 bases are a match to TRBD1. The CDR3 extends over 15 amino acids. Trimming removed 3 bases from V and 1 base from J; junction bases left unmatched: 5. Germline CDR1 and CDR2: LGHNA and YNFKEQ. The DNA of the CDR3 is TGTGCCAGCAGCCATGGGGGACAGCAGAACACTGAAGCTTTCTTT. Translation: CASSHGGQQNTEAFF.